The T cell receptor (beta chain) under discussion was sequenced for a study of CD8 T cells in acute hepatitis C reinfection (dated by TCRdb to the early 2020s). Notes on the research overall: The TCRbeta repertoire of CD8+ T cells specific for the HCV NS3-1073 epitope was profiled during acute infection and after viral clearance. A few spontaneous resolvers contributed paired acute and follow-up samples.

The paper's findings and limits, for the study overall: TRBV04 and TRBV06 gene families were preferentially used in all groups, and this usage was not explained by overrepresentation in the naive pool. NS3-1073 specific cells were too rare to sort in chronically infected subjects, so no follow-up repertoires exist for those subjects. High diversity was observed in NS3-1073 specific repertoires, and no significant differences in diversity were found between acute resolver, follow-up resolver and acute chronic samples. Because bulk sequencing covered only the TCRbeta chain, the alphabeta pairing of public clonotypes could not be determined. Approximately 13 public clonotypes were identified irrespective of outcome, and one of the public clonotypes used V04-02/J02-02. CDR3 sequences shared with other epitopes were rarely observed, and exact matching may have been limited by differing sequencing approaches.

Genomic DNA was extracted from the FACS-sorted cells, and the TCRbeta chains were sequenced by the commercial immunoSEQ service. On the authors' methods: ImmunoSEQ Analyzer software v3.0 and R v3.5.1 were the tools used to analyze the repertoire data. Only productive rearrangements were analyzed, as sequences containing stop codons or out-of-frame rearrangements were removed. Simpson diversity, Shannon entropy, CDR3 length and nucleotide addition metrics were supplied by the sequencing provider. Clonotypes were grouped by frequency as dominant, sub-dominant, low or lowest abundance, and most analyses excluded clonotypes below 0.1%. A CDR3 amino acid clonotype was called public when found in at least two subjects at a cumulative frequency of at least 0.5%. The table comes from immuneACCESS by way of TCRdb, which keeps in-frame sequences with V and J called. Part of the clones is missing from these tables; in studies checked, under half for an unresolved V gene and the rest for unknown reasons. V and J calls and clone size follow that table, whereas D and trimming were derived from the DNA. Here the sample has tens of thousands of clones; approximately 87% occur a single time. Of the sample, 0.5% is held by the ten largest clones.

Turning to this clone: The antigen this receptor binds is unknown. Base qualities are not at hand, and no much larger clone is one base apart.

The cysteine opens and the phenylalanine closes a CDR3 of 15 amino acids. The only DNA kept is the CDR3, 45 bases in frame from the first base. The germline ends are 16 bases apart after V is trimmed by 2 bases and J by 8 bases. CDR1 and CDR2 are drawn from the germline V gene: WSHSY, SAAADI. The meaning of the sample's time point label: naive CD8 control sorted from an acute-time-point sample. Enrolled in the Montreal Hepatitis C Cohort (HEPCO) in Canada, the donors were people who inject drugs, and these donors were followed every 3 months. Acute primary HCV infection was defined as a positive HCV RNA or antibody test after a negative test within the previous 24 weeks. Antibodies against CD3, CD8 and CD45RO were used for surface staining, and dead cells were excluded with an aqua fixable dye. Roughly six subjects who developed chronic infection, defined as HCV RNA positivity at 24 weeks, were also included in the cohort. From thawed, previously cryostored peripheral blood mononuclear cells, CD8+ T cells were purified through negative selection performed by means of the MACS CD8+ T cell Isolation Kit. A BD FACSAria II cell sorter was used to sort the cells.

This receptor was obtained from a young man with chronic hepatitis C. The sequenced sample was naive CD8+ T cells from PBMCs. Per the publication, the cell subset or site label means: sorted total naive CD45RO-negative CD8+ T cells. The chain links TRBV10-2 with TRBJ2-1; the D region is possibly TRBD1 or TRBD2, each matching across 5 bases. The CDR3 reads CASSEAPGTIHEQFF. The nucleotides are TGCGCCAGCAGTGAGGCTCCCGGGACGATCCATGAGCAGTTCTTC.